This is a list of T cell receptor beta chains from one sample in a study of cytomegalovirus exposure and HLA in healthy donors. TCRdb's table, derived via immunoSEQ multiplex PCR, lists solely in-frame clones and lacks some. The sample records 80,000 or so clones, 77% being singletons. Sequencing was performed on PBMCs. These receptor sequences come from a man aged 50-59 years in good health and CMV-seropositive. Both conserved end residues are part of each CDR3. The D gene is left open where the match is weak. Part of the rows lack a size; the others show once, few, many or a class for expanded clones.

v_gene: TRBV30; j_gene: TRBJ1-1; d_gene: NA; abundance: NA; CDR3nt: TGTGCCTGGATAGGCGGATCCAACACTGAAGCTTTCTTT; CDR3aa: CAWIGGSNTEAFF
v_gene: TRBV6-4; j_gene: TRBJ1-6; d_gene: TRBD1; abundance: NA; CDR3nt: TGTGCCAGCAGTGACGACAGGGAGAATTCACCCCTCCACTTT; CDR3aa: CASSDDRENSPLHF
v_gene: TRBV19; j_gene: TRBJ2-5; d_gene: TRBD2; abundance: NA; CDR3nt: TGTGCCAGTAGTCTAGGGACTAGCGGGACGAGGGGAGAGACCCAGTACTTC; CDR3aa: CASSLGTSGTRGETQYF
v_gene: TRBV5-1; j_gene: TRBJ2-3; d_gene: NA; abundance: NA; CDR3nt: TGCGCCAGCAGCTTGGGCGGGATCACAGATACGCAGTATTTT; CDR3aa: CASSLGGITDTQYF
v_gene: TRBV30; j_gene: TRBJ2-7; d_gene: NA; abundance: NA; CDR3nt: TGTGCCTGGACCCCGGAGGGACTGGGGGAGCAGTACTTC; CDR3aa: CAWTPEGLGEQYF
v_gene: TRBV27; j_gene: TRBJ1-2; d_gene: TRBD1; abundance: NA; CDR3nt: TGTGCCAGCAGTCCCGCCGGGACAGGGGCCTATGGCTACACCTTC; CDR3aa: CASSPAGTGAYGYTF
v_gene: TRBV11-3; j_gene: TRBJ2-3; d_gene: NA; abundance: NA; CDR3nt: TGTGCCAGCAGCCCGAATCAGGCGCGTAGCACAGATACGCAGTATTTT; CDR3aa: CASSPNQARSTDTQYF
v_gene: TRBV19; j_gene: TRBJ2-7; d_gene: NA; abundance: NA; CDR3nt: TGTGCCAGTAGTCCCCAGGGGCGTAGTAGCGGGGACAGCTCCTACGAGCAGTACTTC; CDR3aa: CASSPQGRSSGDSSYEQYF
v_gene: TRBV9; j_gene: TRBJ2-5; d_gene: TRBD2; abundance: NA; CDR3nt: TGTGCCAGCAGCGAACTAGCGGGAGGGCCGACGGAGACCCAGTACTTC; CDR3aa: CASSELAGGPTETQYF
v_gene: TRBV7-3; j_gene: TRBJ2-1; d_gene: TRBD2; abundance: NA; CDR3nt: TGTGCCAGCAGCCCCGGGAGGGGTTCCTACAATGAGCAGTTCTTC; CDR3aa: CASSPGRGSYNEQFF
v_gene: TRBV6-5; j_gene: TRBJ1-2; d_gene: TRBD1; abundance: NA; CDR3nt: TGTGCCAGCAGTTACGCCGGGACAGGGAACTATGGCTACACCTTC; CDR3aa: CASSYAGTGNYGYTF
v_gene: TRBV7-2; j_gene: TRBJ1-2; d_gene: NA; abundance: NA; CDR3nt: TGTGCCAGCAGTCTGGACAGCTATGGCTACACCTTC; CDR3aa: CASSLDSYGYTF
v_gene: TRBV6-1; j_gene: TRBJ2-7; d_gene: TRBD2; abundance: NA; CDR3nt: TGTGCCAGCAGTGTAGCGGGAGGGCCCTACGAGCAGTACTTC; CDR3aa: CASSVAGGPYEQYF
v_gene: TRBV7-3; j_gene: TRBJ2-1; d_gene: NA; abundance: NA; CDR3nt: TGTGCCAGCAGCTTAAACGGCGCGGAGCCTTACAATGAGCAGTTCTTC; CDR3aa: CASSLNGAEPYNEQFF
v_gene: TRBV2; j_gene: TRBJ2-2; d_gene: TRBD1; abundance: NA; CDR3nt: TGTGCCACGGACAGGGCGGACACCGGGGAGCTGTTTTTT; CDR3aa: CATDRADTGELFF
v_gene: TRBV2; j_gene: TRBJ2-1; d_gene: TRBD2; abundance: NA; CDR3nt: TGTGCCAGCAGTAAACTGACTAGCGGGAGGTACAATGAGCAGTTCTTC; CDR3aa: CASSKLTSGRYNEQFF
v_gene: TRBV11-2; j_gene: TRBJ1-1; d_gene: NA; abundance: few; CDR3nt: TGTGCCAGCAGCTTAGTAGGGCAGGGCCGGGGGGACACTGAAGCTTTCTTT; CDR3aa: CASSLVGQGRGDTEAFF
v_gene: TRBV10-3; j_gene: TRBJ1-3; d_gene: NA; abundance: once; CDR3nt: TGTGCCGTCGGTGCCGGGACAACTGGAAACACCATATATTTT; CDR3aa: CAVGAGTTGNTIYF
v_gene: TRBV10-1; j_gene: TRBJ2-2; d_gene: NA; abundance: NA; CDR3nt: TGCGCCAGCAGTACTAGTGCTTACACCGGGGAGCTGTTTTTT; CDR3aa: CASSTSAYTGELFF
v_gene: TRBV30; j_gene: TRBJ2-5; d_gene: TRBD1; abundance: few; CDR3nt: TGTGCCTGGAGTTTGCAGGGGGTTTTGGAGACCCAGTACTTC; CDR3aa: CAWSLQGVLETQYF
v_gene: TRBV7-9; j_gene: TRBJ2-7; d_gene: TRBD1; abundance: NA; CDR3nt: TGTGCCAGCAGCATACCATTTACAGGGGCCCGGGCCTACGAGCAGTACTTC; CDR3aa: CASSIPFTGARAYEQYF
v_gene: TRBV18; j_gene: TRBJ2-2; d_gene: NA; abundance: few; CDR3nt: TGTGCCAGCTCAGAACCGCTGATAGGACTTAGCACCGGGGAGCTGTTTTTT; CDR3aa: CASSEPLIGLSTGELFF
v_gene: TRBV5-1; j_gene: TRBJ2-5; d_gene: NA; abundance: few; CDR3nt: TGCGCCAGCAGCTTGGCCCCAGGGGTCCCGACCCAGTACTTC; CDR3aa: CASSLAPGVPTQYF
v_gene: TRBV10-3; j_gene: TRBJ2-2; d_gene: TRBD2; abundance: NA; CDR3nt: TGTGCCATCGGTCCAGCGGGAGTCGTCACCGGGGAGCTGTTTTTT; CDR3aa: CAIGPAGVVTGELFF
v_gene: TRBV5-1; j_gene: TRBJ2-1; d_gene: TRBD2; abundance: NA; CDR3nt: TGCGCCAGCAGCTTGAGTGCGGGAGGGATCGACAATGAGCAGTTCTTC; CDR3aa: CASSLSAGGIDNEQFF
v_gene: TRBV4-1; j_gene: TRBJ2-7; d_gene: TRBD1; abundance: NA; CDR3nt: TGCGCCAGCAGCCAAGCCCCCCGTCGTCCGGGACAGGCGTCCTACAAGCAGTACTTC; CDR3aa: CASSQAPRRPGQASYKQYF
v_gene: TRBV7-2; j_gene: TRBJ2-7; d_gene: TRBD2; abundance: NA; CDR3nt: TGTGCCAGCAGCACCTCTCGTCGGGGTAGCGGGGTGAAGGAGCAGTACTTC; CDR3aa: CASSTSRRGSGVKEQYF
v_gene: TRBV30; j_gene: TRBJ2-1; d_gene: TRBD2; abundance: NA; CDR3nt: TGTGCCTGGAGTGGGACTAGCGGGGGTTACAATGAGCAGTTCTTC; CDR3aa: CAWSGTSGGYNEQFF
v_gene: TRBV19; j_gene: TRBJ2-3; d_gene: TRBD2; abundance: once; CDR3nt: TGTGCCAGTAGTGGCCTAGCGGGAAGCAGTAAAGGCACAGATACGCAGTATTTT; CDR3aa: CASSGLAGSSKGTDTQYF
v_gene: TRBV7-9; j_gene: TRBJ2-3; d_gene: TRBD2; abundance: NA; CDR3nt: TGTGCCAGCAGCCCGGGACTAGCGGGAGCCACAGATACGCAGTATTTT; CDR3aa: CASSPGLAGATDTQYF
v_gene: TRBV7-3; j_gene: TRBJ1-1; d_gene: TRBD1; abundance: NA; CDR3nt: TGTGCCAGCAGCTCGCGACAGGGGGGATCCCGTGAAGCTTTCTTT; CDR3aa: CASSSRQGGSREAFF
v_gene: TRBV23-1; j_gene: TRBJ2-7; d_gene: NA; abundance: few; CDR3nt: TGCGCCAGCATCATGAGGGGGTGGCCCTACGAGCAGTACTTC; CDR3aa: CASIMRGWPYEQYF
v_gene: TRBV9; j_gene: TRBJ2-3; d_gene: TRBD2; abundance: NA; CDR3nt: TGTGCCAGCAGCGTGACCCGACTAGCGGGAGTTAGCACAGATACGCAGTATTTT; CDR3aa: CASSVTRLAGVSTDTQYF
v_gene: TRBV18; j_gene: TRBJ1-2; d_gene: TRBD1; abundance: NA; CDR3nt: TGTGCCAGCTCACCCTGGGGACAGCCCAACTATGGCTACACCTTC; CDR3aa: CASSPWGQPNYGYTF
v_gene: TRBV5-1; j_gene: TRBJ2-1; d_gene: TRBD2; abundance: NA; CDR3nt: TGCGCCAGCAGCTTAGGGGACTACTACAATGAGCAGTTCTTC; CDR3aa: CASSLGDYYNEQFF